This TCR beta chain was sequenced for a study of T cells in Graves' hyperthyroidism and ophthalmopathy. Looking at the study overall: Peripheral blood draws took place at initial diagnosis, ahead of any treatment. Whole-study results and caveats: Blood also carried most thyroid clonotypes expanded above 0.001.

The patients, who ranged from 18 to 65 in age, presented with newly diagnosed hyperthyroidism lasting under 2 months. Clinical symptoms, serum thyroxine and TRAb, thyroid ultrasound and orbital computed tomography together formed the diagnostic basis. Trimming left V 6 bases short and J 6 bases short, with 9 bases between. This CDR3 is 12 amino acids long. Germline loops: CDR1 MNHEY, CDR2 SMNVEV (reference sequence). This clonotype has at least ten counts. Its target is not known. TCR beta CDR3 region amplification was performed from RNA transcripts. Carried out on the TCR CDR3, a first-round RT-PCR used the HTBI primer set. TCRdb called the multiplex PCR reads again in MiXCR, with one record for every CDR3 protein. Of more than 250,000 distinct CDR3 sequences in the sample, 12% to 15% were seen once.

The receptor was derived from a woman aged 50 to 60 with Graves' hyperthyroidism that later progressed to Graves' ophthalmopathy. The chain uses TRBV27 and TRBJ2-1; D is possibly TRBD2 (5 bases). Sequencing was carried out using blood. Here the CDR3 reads CASSQLGNEQFF. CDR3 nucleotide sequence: TGTGCCAGCAGCCAACTAGGCAATGAGCAGTTCTTC.